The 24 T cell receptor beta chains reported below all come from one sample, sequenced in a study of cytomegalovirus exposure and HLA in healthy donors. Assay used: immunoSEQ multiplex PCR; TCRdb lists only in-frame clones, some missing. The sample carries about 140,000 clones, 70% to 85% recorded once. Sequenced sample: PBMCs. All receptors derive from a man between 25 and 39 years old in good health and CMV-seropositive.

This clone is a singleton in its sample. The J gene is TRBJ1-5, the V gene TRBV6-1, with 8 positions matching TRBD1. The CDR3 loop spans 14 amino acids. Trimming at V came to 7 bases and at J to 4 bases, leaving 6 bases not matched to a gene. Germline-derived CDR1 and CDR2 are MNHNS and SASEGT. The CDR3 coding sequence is TGTGCCAGCAAACCGACAGGGGTAAATCAGCCCCAGCATTTT. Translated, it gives CASKPTGVNQPQHF.

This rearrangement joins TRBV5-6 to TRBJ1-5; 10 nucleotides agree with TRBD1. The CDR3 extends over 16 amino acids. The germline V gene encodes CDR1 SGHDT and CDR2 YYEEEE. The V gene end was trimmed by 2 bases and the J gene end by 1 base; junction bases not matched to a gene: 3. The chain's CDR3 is CASSLGQGVSNQPQHF. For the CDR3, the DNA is TGTGCCAGCAGCTTAGGACAGGGGGTGAGCAATCAGCCCCAGCATTTT.

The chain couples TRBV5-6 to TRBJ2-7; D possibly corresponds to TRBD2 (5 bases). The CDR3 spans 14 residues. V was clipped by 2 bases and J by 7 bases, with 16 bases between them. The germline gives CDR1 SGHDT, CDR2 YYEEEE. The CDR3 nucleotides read TGTGCCAGCAGCTTACTAGACTGGGCGAGAGAGCAGTACTTC. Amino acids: CASSLLDWAREQYF.

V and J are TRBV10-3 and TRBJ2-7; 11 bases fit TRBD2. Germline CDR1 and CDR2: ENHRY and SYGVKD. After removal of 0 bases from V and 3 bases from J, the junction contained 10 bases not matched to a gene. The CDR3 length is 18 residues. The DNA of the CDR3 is TGTGCCATCAGTGAGTCGACTTCGACTAGCGGGGCTCTCTACGAGCAGTACTTC. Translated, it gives CAISESTSTSGALYEQYF.

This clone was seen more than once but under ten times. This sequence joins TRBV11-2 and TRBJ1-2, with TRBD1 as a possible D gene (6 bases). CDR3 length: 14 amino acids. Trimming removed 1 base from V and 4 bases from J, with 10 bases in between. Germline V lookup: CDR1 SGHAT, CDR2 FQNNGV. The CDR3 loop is CASSLGGRGYGYTF. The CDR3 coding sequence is TGTGCCAGCAGCTTAGGGGGGCGAGGCTATGGCTACACCTTC. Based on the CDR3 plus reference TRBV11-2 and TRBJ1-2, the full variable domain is EAGVAQSPRYKIIEKRQSVAFWCNPISGHATLYWYQQILGQGPKLLIQFQNNGVVDDSQLPKDRFSAERLKGVDSTLKIQPAKLEDSAVYLCASSLGGRGYGYTFGSGTRLTVV.

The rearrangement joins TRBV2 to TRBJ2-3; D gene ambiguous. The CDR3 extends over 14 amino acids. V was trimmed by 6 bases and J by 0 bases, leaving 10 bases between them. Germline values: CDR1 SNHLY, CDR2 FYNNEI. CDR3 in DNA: TGTGCCAGCAGGTTTCCTAGTAGCACAGATACGCAGTATTTT. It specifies CASRFPSSTDTQYF.

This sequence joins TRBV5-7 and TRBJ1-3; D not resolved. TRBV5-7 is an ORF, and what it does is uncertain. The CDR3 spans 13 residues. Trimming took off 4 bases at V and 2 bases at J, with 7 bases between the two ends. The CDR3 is CASSIYPGNTIYF. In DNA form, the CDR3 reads TGTGCCAGCAGCATATATCCTGGAAACACCATATATTTT.

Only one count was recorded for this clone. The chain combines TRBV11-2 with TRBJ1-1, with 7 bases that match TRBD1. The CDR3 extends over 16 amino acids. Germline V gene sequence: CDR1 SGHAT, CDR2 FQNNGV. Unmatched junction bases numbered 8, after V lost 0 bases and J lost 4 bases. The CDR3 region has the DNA TGTGCCAGCAGCTTAGATGGGAGCAGGGGGATCACTGAAGCTTTCTTT. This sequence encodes CASSLDGSRGITEAFF.

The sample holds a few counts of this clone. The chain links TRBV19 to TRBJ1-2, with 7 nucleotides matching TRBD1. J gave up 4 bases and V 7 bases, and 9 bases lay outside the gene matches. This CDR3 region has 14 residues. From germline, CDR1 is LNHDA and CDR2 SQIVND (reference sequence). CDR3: CASKGGQTSYGYTF. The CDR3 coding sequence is TGTGCCAGTAAAGGGGGACAGACTTCCTATGGCTACACCTTC.

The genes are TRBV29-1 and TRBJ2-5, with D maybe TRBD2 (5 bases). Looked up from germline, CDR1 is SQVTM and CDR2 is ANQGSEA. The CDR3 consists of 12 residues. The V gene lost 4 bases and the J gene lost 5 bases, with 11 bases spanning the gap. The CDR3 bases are TGCAGCGTTGGGAGGCTTTGGGAGACCCAGTACTTC. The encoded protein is CSVGRLWETQYF.

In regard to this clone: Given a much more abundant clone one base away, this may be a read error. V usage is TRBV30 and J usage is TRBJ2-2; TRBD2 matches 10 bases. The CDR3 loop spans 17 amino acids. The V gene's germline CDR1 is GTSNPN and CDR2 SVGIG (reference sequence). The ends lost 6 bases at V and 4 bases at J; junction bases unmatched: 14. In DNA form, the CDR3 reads TGTGCCTGCCACTCGGGACTAGCGAGAGGAACCACCGGGGAGCTGTTTTTT. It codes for CACHSGLARGTTGELFF.

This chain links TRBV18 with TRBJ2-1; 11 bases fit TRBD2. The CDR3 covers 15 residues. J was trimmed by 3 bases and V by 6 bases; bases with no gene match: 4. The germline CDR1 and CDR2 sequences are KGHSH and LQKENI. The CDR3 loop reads CASSPSGGSYNEQFF. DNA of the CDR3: TGTGCCAGCTCCCCTAGCGGGGGGAGCTACAATGAGCAGTTCTTC.

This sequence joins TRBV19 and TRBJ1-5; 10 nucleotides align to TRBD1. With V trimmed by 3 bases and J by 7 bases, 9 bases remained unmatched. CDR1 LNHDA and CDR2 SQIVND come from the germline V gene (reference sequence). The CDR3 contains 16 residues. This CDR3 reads CASSMGGQGLRQPQHF. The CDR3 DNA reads TGTGCCAGTAGTATGGGGGGACAGGGGCTTAGACAGCCCCAGCATTTT.

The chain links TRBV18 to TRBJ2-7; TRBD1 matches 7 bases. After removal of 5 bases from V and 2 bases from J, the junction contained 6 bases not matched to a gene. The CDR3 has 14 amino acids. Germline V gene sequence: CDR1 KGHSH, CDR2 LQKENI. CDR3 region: CASSIEQGPYEQYF. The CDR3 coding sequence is TGTGCCAGCTCAATCGAACAGGGGCCCTACGAGCAGTACTTC.

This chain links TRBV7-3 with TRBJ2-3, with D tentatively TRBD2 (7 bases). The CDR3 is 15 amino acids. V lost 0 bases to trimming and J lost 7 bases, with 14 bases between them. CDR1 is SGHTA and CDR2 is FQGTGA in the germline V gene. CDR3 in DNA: TGTGCCAGCAGCTTAACCGGGGGGCCTACACATACGCAGTATTTT. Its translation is CASSLTGGPTHTQYF.

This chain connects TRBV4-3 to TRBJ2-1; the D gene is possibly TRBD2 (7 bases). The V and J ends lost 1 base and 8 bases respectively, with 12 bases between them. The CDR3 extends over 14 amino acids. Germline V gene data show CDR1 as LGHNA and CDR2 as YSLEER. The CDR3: CASSQVGGADEQFF. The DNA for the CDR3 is TGCGCCAGCAGCCAAGTGGGGGGGGCCGATGAGCAGTTCTTC.

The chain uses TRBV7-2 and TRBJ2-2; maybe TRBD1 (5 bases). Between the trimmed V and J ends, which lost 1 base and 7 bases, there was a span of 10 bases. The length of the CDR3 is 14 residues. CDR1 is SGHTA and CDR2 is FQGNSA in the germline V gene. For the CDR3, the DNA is TGTGCCAGCAGCTTAGTAGGGGTAAACGGGGAGCTGTTTTTT. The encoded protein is CASSLVGVNGELFF.

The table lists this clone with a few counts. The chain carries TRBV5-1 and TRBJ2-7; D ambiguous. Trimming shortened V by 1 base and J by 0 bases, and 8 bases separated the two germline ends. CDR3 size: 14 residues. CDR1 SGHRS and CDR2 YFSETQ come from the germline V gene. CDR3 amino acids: CASSLTRSSYEQYF. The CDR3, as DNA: TGCGCCAGCAGCTTGACGCGGAGCTCCTACGAGCAGTACTTC.

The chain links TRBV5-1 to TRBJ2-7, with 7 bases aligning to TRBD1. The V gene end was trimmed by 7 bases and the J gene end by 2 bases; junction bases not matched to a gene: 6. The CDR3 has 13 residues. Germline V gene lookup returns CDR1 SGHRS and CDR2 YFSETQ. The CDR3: CASRDRLTYEQYF. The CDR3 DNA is TGCGCCAGCCGGGACAGATTGACCTACGAGCAGTACTTC.

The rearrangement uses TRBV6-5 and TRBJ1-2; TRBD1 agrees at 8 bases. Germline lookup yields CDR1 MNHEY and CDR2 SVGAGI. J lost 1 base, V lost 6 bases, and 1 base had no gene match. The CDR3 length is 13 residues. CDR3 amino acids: CASSDRGNYGYTF. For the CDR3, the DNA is TGTGCCAGCAGCGACAGGGGTAACTATGGCTACACCTTC.

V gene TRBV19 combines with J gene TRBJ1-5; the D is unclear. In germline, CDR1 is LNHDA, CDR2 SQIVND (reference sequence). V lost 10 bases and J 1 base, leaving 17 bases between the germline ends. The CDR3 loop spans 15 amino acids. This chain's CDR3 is CATNGGQSSNQPQHF. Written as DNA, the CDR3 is TGTGCCACTAACGGTGGGCAGTCGAGCAATCAGCCCCAGCATTTT.

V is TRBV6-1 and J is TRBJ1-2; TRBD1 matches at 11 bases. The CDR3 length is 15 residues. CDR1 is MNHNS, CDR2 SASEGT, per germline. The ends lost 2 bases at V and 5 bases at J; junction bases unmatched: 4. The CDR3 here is CASSEIGTGGYGYTF. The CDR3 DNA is TGTGCCAGCAGTGAAATTGGGACAGGGGGTTATGGCTACACCTTC.

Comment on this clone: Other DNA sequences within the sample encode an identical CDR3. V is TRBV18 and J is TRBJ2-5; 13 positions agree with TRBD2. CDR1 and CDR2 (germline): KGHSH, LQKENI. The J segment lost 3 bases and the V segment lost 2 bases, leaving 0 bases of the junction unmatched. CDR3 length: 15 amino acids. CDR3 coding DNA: TGTGCCAGCTCACCAGGACTAGCGGGGGAAGAGACCCAGTACTTC. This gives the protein CASSPGLAGEETQYF.

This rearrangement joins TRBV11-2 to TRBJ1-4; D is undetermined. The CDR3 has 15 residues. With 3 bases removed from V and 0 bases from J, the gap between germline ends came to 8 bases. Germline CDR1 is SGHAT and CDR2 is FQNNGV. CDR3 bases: TGTGCCAGCAGCTTGAGAACTGCAACTAATGAAAAACTGTTTTTT. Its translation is CASSLRTATNEKLFF.